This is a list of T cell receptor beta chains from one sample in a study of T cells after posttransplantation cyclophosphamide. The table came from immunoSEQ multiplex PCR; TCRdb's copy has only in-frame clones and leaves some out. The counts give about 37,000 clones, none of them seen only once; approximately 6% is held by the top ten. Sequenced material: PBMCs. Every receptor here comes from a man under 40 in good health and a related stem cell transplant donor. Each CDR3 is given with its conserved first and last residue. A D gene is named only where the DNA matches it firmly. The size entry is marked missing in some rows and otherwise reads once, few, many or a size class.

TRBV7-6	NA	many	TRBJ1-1	TGTGCCAGCAGCCCGGGACACACGAACACTGAAGCTTTCTTT	CASSPGHTNTEAFF
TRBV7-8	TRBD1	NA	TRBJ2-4	TGTGCCAGCAGCTTAAGCCGGTGGCAGGGGGTTAGAGATGGAACCAAAAACATTCAGTACTTC	CASSLSRWQGVRDGTKNIQYF
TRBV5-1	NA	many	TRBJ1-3	TGCGCCAGCACCAAGGGTGGGTCGGACACCATATATTTT	CASTKGGSDTIYF
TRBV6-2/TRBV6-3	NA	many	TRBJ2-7	TGTGCCAGCGTAGCTTCGCGCTACTACGAGCAGTACTTC	CASVASRYYEQYF
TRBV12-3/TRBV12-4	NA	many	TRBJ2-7	TGTGCCAGCAGTTTAAGGCAGGGTGCGCACGAGCAGTACTTC	CASSLRQGAHEQYF
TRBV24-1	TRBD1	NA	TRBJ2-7	TGTGCCACCAGTGTTCCACAGGGGGCAGGGGAAGGGGACGAGTCCTACGAGCAGTACTTC	CATSVPQGAGEGDESYEQYF
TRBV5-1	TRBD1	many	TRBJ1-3	TGCGCCAGCAGCTTGGTAACAGGGGATTCCTCTGGAAACACCATATATTTT	CASSLVTGDSSGNTIYF
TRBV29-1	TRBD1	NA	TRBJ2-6	TGCAGCGTCGCTGGACAGGGGGCACGAGGGGCCAACGTCCTGACTTTC	CSVAGQGARGANVLTF
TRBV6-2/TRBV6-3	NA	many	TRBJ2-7	TGTGCCAGCAGTTACTCGAGAGTGGACAGTTCAAAGATCTCCTACGAGCAGTACTTC	CASSYSRVDSSKISYEQYF
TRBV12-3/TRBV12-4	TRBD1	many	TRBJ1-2	TGTGCCAGCAGTTTAGACAGGGGAAAATATGGCTACACCTTC	CASSLDRGKYGYTF
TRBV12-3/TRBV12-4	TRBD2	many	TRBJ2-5	TGTGCCAGCAGCTTAGCGGGGGCGCGGGTAGAGACCCAGTACTTC	CASSLAGARVETQYF
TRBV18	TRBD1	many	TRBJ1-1	TGTGCCAGCTCCTGGGACAGGGGGATTTCAGCTTTCTTT	CASSWDRGISAFF
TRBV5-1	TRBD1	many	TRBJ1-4	TGCGCCAGCAGCTTGGAACAGGGGTCCGTAAAACTGTTTTTT	CASSLEQGSVKLFF
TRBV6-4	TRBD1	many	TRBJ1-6	TGTGCCAGCAGTGTGGGGACAGGGAGTGAATCACCCCTCCACTTT	CASSVGTGSESPLHF
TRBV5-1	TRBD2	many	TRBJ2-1	TGCGCCAGCAGCTTGACGACTAGCGGGGGGGCAAGTGAGCAGTTCTTC	CASSLTTSGGASEQFF
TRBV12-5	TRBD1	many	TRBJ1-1	TGTGCTAGTGGTTTGGCGAAAGCTGGACAGGACAGAGCAACTGAAGCTTTCTTT	CASGLAKAGQDRATEAFF
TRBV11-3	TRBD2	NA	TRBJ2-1	TGTGCCAGCAGCTTATATCCTAGCGGGGGCCCCGGGCAGTTCTTC	CASSLYPSGGPGQFF
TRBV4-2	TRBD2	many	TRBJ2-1	TGTGCCAGCAGCCAGGTAGCGGGGATCCCCTACAATGAGCAGTTCTTC	CASSQVAGIPYNEQFF
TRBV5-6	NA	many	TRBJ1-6	TGTGCCAGCAGCTTACAGGGATACGGCGGTTCACCCCTCCACTTT	CASSLQGYGGSPLHF
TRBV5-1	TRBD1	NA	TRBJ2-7	TGCGCCAGCAGCGTCGGACAGGGGATCGGTCGGCAGTACTTC	CASSVGQGIGRQYF
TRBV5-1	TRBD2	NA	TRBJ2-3	TGCGCCAGCAGCCAGGGACTAGCGGGACGAACTCACACAGATACGCAGTATTTT	CASSQGLAGRTHTDTQYF
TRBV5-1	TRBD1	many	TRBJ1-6	TGCGCCAGCAGCCCGGGACAGTCCCCTCTTAATTCACCCCTCCACTTT	CASSPGQSPLNSPLHF
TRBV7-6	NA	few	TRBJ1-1	TGTGCCAGCAGCTTAGGCGAGACAGGCACTGAAGCTTTCTTT	CASSLGETGTEAFF
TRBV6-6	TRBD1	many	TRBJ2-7	TGTGCCAGCAGTGGGACGGGACAGGGCGAGCAGTACTTC	CASSGTGQGEQYF
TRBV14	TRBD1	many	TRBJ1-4	TGTGCCAGCAGACTTACCGGGACAGGTCCTGATGAAAAACTGTTTTTT	CASRLTGTGPDEKLFF
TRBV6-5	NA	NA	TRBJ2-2	TGTGCCAGCAGTTACGATGTAGTTAACACCGGGGAGCTGTTTTTT	CASSYDVVNTGELFF
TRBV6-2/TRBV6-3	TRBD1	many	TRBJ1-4	TGTGCCAGCAGGACCGGACAGGGAAGTGAAAAACTGTTTTTT	CASRTGQGSEKLFF
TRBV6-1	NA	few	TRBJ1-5	TGTGCCAGCGCAGATAGCAATCAGCCCCAGCATTTT	CASADSNQPQHF
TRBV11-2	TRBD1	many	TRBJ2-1	TGTGCCAGCAGAACGGGGACAGGTGGGGACCCTGAGTTCTTC	CASRTGTGGDPEFF
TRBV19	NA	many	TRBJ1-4	TGTGCCAGTAGGCCGATGAGAGGGGCGCGAGAAAAACTGTTTTTT	CASRPMRGAREKLFF
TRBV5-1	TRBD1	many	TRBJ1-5	TGCGCCAGCAGCACGGGACAGGGGGAAGGTGCGCCCCAGCATTTT	CASSTGQGEGAPQHF
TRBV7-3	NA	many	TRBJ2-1	TGTGCCAGCAGCTTAAATCCCGGGGGGCCCTACAATGAGCAGTTCTTC	CASSLNPGGPYNEQFF
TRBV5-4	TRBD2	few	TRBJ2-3	TGTGCCAGCAGCTTGGAGGCGCGGGGGGTAGGAGATACGCAGTATTTT	CASSLEARGVGDTQYF
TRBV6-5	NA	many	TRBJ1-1	TGTGCCAGCAGTTCAGGACAGTTGACTGAAGCTTTCTTT	CASSSGQLTEAFF
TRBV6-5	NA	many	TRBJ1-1	TGTGCCAGCAGGATAGGGGCCGGGAACACTGAAGCTTTCTTT	CASRIGAGNTEAFF
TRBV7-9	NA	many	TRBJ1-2	TGTGCCAGCAGGAGGTCAGGGGCTGACGGCTACACCTTC	CASRRSGADGYTF
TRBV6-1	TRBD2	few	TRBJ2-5	TGTGCCAGCAGTCCACTAGCGGGGGGGCCAGAGACCCAGTACTTC	CASSPLAGGPETQYF
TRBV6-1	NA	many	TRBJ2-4	TGTGCCAGCGAGGGGTTTGGCATTCAGTACTTC	CASEGFGIQYF
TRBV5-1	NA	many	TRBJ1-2	TGCGCCAGCAAAGGGGGACCAACTACTAACTATGGCTACACCTTC	CASKGGPTTNYGYTF
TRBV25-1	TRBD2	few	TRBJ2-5	TGTGCCAGCAGCGCGGGAGGTTTAGAGACCCAGTACTTC	CASSAGGLETQYF
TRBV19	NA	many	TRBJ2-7	TGTGCCACCGACAGCTTCTCCTACGAGCAGTACTTC	CATDSFSYEQYF
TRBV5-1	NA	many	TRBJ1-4	TGCGCCAGCAGCTTGGCGAGGGATGAAAAACTGTTTTTT	CASSLARDEKLFF
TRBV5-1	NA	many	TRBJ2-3	TGCGCCAGGGCCAGGTCCGATACGCAGTATTTT	CARARSDTQYF
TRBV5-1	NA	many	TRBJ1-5	TGCGCCAGCAGCCGGGACACGAATCAGCCCCAGCATTTT	CASSRDTNQPQHF
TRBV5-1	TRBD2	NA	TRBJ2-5	TGCGCCAGCAGCCCGGCTGGGGGGGGAGAGACCCAGTACTTC	CASSPAGGGETQYF
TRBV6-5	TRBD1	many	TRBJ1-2	TGTGCCAGCAGTACTCGACAGGGGAGGGGCGGCTACACCTTC	CASSTRQGRGGYTF
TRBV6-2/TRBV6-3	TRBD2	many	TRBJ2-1	TGTGCCAGCTCCCAGCGGGGGGACGTCAATGAGCAGTTCTTC	CASSQRGDVNEQFF
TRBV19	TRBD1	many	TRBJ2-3	TGTGCCAGTGGACAGGGGGCGGTTGGAACAGATACGCAGTATTTT	CASGQGAVGTDTQYF
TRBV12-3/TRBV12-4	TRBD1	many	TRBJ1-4	TGTGCCAGCAGTTCACAGGGGATTGAGGAAAAACTGTTTTTT	CASSSQGIEEKLFF
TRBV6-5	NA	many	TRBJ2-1	TGTGCCAGCAGTTACTCCGGGGATGAGCAGTTCTTC	CASSYSGDEQFF
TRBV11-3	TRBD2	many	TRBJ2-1	TGTGCCAGCAGCCCCAGCGGGGGCGGGGTCAATGAGCAGTTCTTC	CASSPSGGGVNEQFF
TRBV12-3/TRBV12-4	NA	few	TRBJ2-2	TGTGCCAGCAGTTTATTCCGGAACAGGGCCGGGTGGGGCGGGGAGCTGTTTTTT	CASSLFRNRAGWGGELFF